This T cell receptor (beta chain) is from a study of T-cell memory formation after mild COVID-19. A single record per CDR3 protein comes from TCRdb applying MiXCR to the 5' RACE reads. The sample comprises a few hundred thousand distinct CDR3 sequences, roughly 14% of which are singletons, and 22% rests with the top ten. V lost 4 bases, J lost 8 bases, and 13 bases lay in between. In germline, CDR1 is SGHRS, CDR2 YFSETQ. This CDR3 is built from 14 residues. This clonotype came up a few times. Its antigen is unidentified. Findings and caveats of the study: Day 15 to 85 contractors were CD4/CD8 balanced; later expanders leaned CD4+. Among CD4+ contracting clones, most were CM and EM, and CD8+ ones EMRA.

The V gene is TRBV5-1, the J gene TRBJ1-6; D unclear. The clonotype comes from a man aged 18 to 35 who had mild COVID-19 (a few samples of this study predate the infection). Cell type and time point are not known. The specimen was PBMCs or a T cell subset sorted from them (not recorded which). CDR3 loop: CASSVGSRDSPLHF. CDR3 nucleotides: TGCGCCAGCAGCGTTGGATCCCGGGATTCACCCCTCCACTTT.